The 7 T cell receptor beta chains listed next were all sequenced from one sample in a study of T cell responses to AZD1222 COVID-19 vaccine. The repertoire was sequenced with immunoSEQ multiplex PCR; TCRdb's copy has only in-frame clones and lacks some. Among 140,000 or so clones listed, about 89% were seen once. Here the sequenced sample was peripheral blood, taken 28 days after the second dose of the MenACWY control vaccine. The receptor set was obtained from an adult who received the MenACWY meningococcal vaccine as a control.

This clone was recorded only once. Here the CDR3 DNA reads TGTGCCATCAGTGAAGAGGGCAGCTACACCTTC. The encoded protein is CAISEEGSYTF. The chain recombines TRBV10-3 with TRBJ1-2; D is unresolved. The germline CDR1 and CDR2 sequences are ENHRY and SYGVKD. V lost 3 bases and J 9 bases, leaving 8 bases between the germline ends. There are 11 residues in the CDR3.

The chain has TRBV9 and TRBJ2-3; a weak D match, TRBD1 (5 bases). CDR3 length: 16 amino acids. CDR1 is SGDLS and CDR2 is YYNGEE in the germline V gene. Deletions cut 2 bases from V and 2 bases from J, with 15 bases between. CDR3 residues: CASSVTGFVHTDTQYF. The DNA for the CDR3 is TGTGCCAGCAGCGTCACAGGATTTGTACACACAGATACGCAGTATTTT.

This chain links TRBV28 with TRBJ1-6, with D unresolved. Germline V gene lookup returns CDR1 MDHEN and CDR2 SYDVKM. V dropped 4 bases and J dropped 5 bases, with 6 bases sitting between them. The CDR3 covers 13 residues. The CDR3 DNA is TGTGCCAGCAGTTATGGGAATAATTCACCCCTCCACTTT. It encodes CASSYGNNSPLHF.

The count of this clone is one. The J gene is TRBJ1-1, the V gene TRBV6-1, with a weak D call TRBD1 (5 bases). The germline V gene has CDR1 MNHNS and CDR2 SASEGT. The length of the CDR3 is 15 residues. V lost 3 bases and J 0 bases, leaving 11 bases between the germline ends. CDR3 region: CASSEVDRMNTEAFF. The CDR3 DNA is TGTGCCAGCAGTGAGGTCGACAGAATGAACACTGAAGCTTTCTTT.

This rearrangement joins TRBV4-3 to TRBJ2-7; D tentatively fits TRBD1 or TRBD2 (5 bases each). CDR1 is LGHNA and CDR2 is YSLEER in the germline V gene. Trimming took off 0 bases at V and 2 bases at J, with 20 bases between the two ends. CDR3 length equals 18 residues. CDR3 nucleotide sequence: TGCGCCAGCAGCCAAGAAGCGGTGGCAGGGCAGGGTACCTACGAGCAGTACTTC. Translating gives CASSQEAVAGQGTYEQYF.

The rearrangement links TRBV7-8 to TRBJ2-2; TRBD2 agrees at 12 bases. This CDR3 is built from 15 residues. V dropped 6 bases and J dropped 7; count of bases not matched to a gene: 6. CDR1 is SGHVS, CDR2 FQNEAQ, per germline. CDR3 residues: CASRLAGGLGGELFF. The CDR3 DNA sequence: TGTGCCAGCAGGCTAGCGGGGGGGCTAGGCGGGGAGCTGTTTTTT. Full variable domain (outside the CDR3, taken from reference TRBV7-8 and TRBJ2-2): GAGVSQSPRYKVAKRGQDVALRCDPISGHVSLFWYQQALGQGPEFLTYFQNEAQLDKSGLPSDRFFAERPEGSVSTLKIQRTQQEDSAVYLCASRLAGGLGGELFFGEGSRLTVL.

This clone has only one observation. The rearrangement links TRBV24-1 to TRBJ2-1; D is perhaps TRBD2 (6 bases). Trimming left V 0 bases short and J 7 bases short, with 15 bases between. The germline V gene has CDR1 KGHDR and CDR2 SFDVKD. The CDR3 is made up of 16 amino acids. CDR3 in amino acids: CATSDLMAGNQNEQFF. CDR3 DNA sequence: TGTGCCACCAGTGATTTGATGGCGGGGAATCAGAATGAGCAGTTCTTC.